This T cell receptor (beta chain) was observed in a study of blood T cell repertoires in COVID-19. For this clone: Compared with germline, one end of the junction differs, possibly owing to a read error.

The CDR3 runs 15 residues. CDR1 is SGDLS, CDR2 YYNGEE, per germline. Repertoires were generated with immunoSEQ multiplex PCR, while TCRdb's copy carries only in-frame clones and drops some. Among around 480,000 clones, roughly 88% were seen once, and the ten largest hold about 12%. V gene TRBV9 combines with J gene TRBJ1-4; TRBD1 might be the D (6 bases). Sequencing was carried out using peripheral blood. The TCR sequence derives from a woman between 50 and 59 years old with COVID-19, enrolled during active disease. CDR3 sequence: CASTLTGTTNEKLFF. The CDR3, as DNA: TGTGCCAGCACCCTGACCGGGACAACGAATGAAAAACTGTTTTTT.